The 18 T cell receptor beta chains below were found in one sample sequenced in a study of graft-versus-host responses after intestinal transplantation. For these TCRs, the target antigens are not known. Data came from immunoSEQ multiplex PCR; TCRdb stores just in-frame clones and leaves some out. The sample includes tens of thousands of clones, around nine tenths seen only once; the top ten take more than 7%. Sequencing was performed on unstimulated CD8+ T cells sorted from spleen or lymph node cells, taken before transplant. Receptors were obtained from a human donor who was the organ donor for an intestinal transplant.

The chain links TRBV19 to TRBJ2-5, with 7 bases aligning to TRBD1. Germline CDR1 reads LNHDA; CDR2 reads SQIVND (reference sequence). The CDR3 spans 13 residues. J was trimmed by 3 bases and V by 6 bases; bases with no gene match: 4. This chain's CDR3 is CASSPGTEETQYF. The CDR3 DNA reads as TGTGCCAGTAGCCCCGGGACAGAAGAGACCCAGTACTTC. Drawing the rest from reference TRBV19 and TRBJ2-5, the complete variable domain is DGGITQSPKYLFRKEGQNVTLSCEQNLNHDAMYWYRQDPGQGLRLIYYSQIVNDFQKGDIAEGYSVSREKKESFPLTVTSAQKNPTAFYLCASSPGTEETQYFGPGTRLLVL.

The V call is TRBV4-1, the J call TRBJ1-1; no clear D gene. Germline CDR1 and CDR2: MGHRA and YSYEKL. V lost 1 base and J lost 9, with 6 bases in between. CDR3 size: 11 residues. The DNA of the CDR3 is TGCGCCAGCAGCCAAGGACACAAAGCTTTCTTT. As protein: CASSQGHKAFF.

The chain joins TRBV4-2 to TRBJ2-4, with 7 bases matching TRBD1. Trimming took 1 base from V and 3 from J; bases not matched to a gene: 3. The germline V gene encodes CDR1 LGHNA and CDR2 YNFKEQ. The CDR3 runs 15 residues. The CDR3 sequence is CASSQVWTGKNIQYF. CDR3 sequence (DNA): TGTGCCAGCAGCCAAGTATGGACAGGCAAAAACATTCAGTACTTC.

This CDR3 reads CASSLGVRGYRMNTEAFF. Here the CDR3 DNA reads TGTGCCAGCAGTTTGGGGGTTCGGGGCTATCGGATGAACACTGAAGCTTTCTTT. The gene calls are TRBV28 and TRBJ1-1; possibly TRBD1 for D (5 bases). There are 18 residues in the CDR3. The germline gives CDR1 MDHEN, CDR2 SYDVKM. The ends were cut back, 3 bases at V and 0 bases at J, with 20 bases in the middle.

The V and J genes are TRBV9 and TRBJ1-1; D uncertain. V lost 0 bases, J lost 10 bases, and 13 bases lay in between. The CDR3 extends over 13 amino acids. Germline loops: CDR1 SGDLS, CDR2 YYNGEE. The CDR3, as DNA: TGTGCCAGCAGCGTAGTAACTGGGGAAGGAGCTTTCTTT. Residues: CASSVVTGEGAFF.

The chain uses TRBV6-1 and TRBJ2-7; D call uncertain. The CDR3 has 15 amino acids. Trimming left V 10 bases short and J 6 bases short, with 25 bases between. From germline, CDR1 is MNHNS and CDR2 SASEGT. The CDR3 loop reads CATAIPVSIPGEQYF. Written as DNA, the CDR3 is TGTGCCACAGCGATTCCGGTATCGATCCCTGGCGAGCAGTACTTC.

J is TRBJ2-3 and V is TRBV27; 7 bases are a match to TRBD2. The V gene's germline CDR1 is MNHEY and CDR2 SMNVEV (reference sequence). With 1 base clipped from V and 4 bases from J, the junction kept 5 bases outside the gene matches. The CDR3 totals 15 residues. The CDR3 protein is CASSLWEGRSDTQYF. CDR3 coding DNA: TGTGCCAGCAGTTTATGGGAGGGGAGATCAGATACGCAGTATTTT.

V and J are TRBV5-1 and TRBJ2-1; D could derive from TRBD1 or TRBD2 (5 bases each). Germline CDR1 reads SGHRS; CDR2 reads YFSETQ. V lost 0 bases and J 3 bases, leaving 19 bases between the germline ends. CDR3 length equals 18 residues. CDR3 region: CASSLGELGEAFYNEQFF. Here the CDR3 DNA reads TGCGCCAGCAGCTTGGGGGAATTGGGGGAAGCATTCTACAATGAGCAGTTCTTC.

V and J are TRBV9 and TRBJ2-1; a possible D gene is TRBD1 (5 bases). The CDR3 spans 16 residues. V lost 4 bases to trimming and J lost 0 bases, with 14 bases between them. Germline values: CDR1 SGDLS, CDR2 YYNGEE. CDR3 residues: CASSRQGESSYNEQFF. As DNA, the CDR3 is TGTGCCAGCAGCCGCCAGGGCGAGAGCTCCTACAATGAGCAGTTCTTC.

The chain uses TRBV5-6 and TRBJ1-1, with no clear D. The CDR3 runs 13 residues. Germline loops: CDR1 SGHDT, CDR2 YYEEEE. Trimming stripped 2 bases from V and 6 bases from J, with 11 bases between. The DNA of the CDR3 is TGTGCCAGCAGCTTACGGGGAATCCCTGAAGCTTTCTTT. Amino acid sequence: CASSLRGIPEAFF.

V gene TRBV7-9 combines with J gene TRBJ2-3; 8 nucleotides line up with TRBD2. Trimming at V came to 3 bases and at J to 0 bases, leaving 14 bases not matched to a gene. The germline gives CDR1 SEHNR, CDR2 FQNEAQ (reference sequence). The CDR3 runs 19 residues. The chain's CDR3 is CASSFKTDGERGSTDTQYF. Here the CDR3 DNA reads TGTGCCAGCAGCTTCAAAACGGACGGGGAGCGGGGGAGCACAGATACGCAGTATTTT. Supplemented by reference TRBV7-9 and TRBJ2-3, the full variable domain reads DTGVSQNPRHKITKRGQNVTFRCDPISEHNRLYWYRQTLGQGPEFLTYFQNEAQLEKSRLLSDRFSAERPKGSFSTLEIQRTEQGDSAMYLCASSFKTDGERGSTDTQYFGPGTRLTVL.

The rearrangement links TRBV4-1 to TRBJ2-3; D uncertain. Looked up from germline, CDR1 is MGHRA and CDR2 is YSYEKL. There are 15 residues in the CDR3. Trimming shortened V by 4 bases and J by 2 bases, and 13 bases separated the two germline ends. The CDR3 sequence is CASSLKDGSTDTQYF. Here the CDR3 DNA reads TGCGCCAGCAGCCTTAAGGACGGATCCACAGATACGCAGTATTTT.

CDR3 sequence reads: CASSQGGNTIYF. The CDR3 DNA reads TGTGCCAGCAGCCAAGGGGGAAACACCATATATTTT. The V call is TRBV7-8, the J call TRBJ1-3; D is unresolved. V lost 5 bases to trimming and J lost 4 bases, with 6 bases between them. Germline V gene sequence: CDR1 SGHVS, CDR2 FQNEAQ. The CDR3 totals 12 residues.

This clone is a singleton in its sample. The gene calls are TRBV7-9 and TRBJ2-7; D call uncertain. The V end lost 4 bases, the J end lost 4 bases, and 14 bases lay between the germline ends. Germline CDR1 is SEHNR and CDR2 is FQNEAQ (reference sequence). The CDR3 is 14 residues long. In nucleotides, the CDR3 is TGTGCCAGCAGCTCGAGCTTTTTTTGGTACGAGCAGTACTTC. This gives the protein CASSSSFFWYEQYF.

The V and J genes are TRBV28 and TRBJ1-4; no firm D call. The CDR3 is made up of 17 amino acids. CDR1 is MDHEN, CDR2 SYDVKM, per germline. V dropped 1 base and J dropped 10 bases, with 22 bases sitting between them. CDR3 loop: CASSLSRREEYEGKLFF. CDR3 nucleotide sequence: TGTGCCAGCAGTTTATCCAGACGAGAGGAATATGAAGGAAAACTGTTTTTT.

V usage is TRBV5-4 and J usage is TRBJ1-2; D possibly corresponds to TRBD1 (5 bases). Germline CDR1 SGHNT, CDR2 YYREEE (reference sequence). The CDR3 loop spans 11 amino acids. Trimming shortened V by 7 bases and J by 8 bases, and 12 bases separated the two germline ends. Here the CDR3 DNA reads TGTGCCAGCGGGGGATCGGCCGGCTACACCTTC. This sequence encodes CASGGSAGYTF.

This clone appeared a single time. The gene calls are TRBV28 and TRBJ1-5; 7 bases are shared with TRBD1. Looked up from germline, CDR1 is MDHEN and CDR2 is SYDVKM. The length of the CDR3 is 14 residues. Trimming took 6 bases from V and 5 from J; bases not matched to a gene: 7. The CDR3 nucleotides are TGTGCCAGCAGCCAAACAGGGGATTATCAGCCCCAGCATTTT. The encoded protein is CASSQTGDYQPQHF. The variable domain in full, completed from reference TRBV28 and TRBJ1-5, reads DVKVTQSSRYLVKRTGEKVFLECVQDMDHENMFWYRQDPGLGLRLIYFSYDVKMKEKGDIPEGYSVSREKKERFSLILESASTNQTSMYLCASSQTGDYQPQHFGDGTRLSIL.

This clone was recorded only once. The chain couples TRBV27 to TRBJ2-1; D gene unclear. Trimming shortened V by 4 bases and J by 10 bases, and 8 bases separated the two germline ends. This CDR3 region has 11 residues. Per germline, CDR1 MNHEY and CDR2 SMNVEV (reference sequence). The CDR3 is CASSSIFEQFF. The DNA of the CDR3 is TGTGCCAGCAGTTCCATCTTCGAGCAGTTCTTC.